This T cell receptor beta chain was documented in a study of blood T cell repertoires in COVID-19. This clone has only a few counts. Only in-frame clones appear in the TCRdb table, and some are missing; sequencing was by immunoSEQ multiplex PCR. The sample gives 180,000 or so clones, roughly 87% of which show up once; approximately 9.9% is in the top ten. V shed 6 bases, J shed 2 bases, and the junction held 4 bases outside the gene matches. Germline CDR1 reads LGHDT; CDR2 reads YNNKEL (reference sequence). The CDR3 covers 13 residues. This TCR was recovered from a man aged 50-60 years who had recovered from COVID-19. The specimen sequenced was PBMCs or T cells enriched from blood (not recorded which). The gene calls are TRBV3-1 (or the pseudogene TRBV3-2) and TRBJ2-7; 7 positions agree with TRBD2. The CDR3 DNA reads TGTGCCAGCAGGCGGGGGAGTGCCTACGAGCAGTACTTC. This codes for CASRRGSAYEQYF.